The T cell receptor beta chain described here comes from a study of T cell responses to AZD1222 COVID-19 vaccine. Study-level findings and limits: There were vaccine-associated CD4 TCRs across spike, dominant at 160-218 and 743-854. Clonal diversity was possibly underestimated; the donors were predominantly white British and more often female.

Assay: immunoSEQ multiplex PCR; the TCRdb copy retains only in-frame clones and omits some. This sample yields around 110,000 clones, of which about nine tenths are seen a single time; roughly 5.6% belongs to the top ten. As concerns this clone: The target antigen is unknown.

The CDR3 is 15 amino acids. Per the germline V gene, CDR1 is SEHNR and CDR2 is FQNEAQ (reference sequence). V trimming: 2 bases; J trimming: 8 bases; junction bases outside the gene matches: 6. The input for sequencing was peripheral blood, taken 28 days after the second AZD1222 dose. The origin of this receptor is an adult who received the AZD1222 COVID-19 vaccine. V is TRBV7-9 and J is TRBJ2-1; TRBD2 matches 10 bases. CDR3 sequence: CASSLRTSGLDEQFF. CDR3 bases: TGTGCCAGCAGCTTAAGGACTAGCGGTCTCGATGAGCAGTTCTTC.